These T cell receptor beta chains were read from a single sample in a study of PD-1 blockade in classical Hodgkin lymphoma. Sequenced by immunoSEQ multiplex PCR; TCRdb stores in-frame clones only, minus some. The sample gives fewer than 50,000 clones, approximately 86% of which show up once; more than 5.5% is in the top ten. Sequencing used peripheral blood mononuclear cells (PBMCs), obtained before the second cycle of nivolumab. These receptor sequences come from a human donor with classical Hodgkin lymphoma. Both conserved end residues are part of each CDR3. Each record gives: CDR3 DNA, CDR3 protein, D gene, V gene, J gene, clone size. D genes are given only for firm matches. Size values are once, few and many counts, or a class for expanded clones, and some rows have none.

CDR3 DNA: TGTGCCAGCAGTTTGTCTAGCGGGAGCCCCACCGGGGAGCTGTTTTTT; CDR3 protein: CASSLSSGSPTGELFF; D gene: TRBD2; V gene: TRBV27; J gene: TRBJ2-2; clone size: -
CDR3 DNA: TGTGCCAGCAGCAATCGGATTAGCAATCAGCCCCAGCATTTT; CDR3 protein: CASSNRISNQPQHF; D gene: -; V gene: TRBV7-2; J gene: TRBJ1-5; clone size: -
CDR3 DNA: TGCGCCAGCAGCCAAGATCCGGAGGGATTCTATGGCTACACCTTC; CDR3 protein: CASSQDPEGFYGYTF; D gene: -; V gene: TRBV4-1; J gene: TRBJ1-2; clone size: -
CDR3 DNA: TGTGCCAGGACTCCCCTGAGTAGCACTGAAGCTTTCTTT; CDR3 protein: CARTPLSSTEAFF; D gene: -; V gene: TRBV7-9; J gene: TRBJ1-1; clone size: -
CDR3 DNA: TGTGCCAGCTCACCGGGTCGGGGGAGGTATGAGCAGTACTTC; CDR3 protein: CASSPGRGRYEQYF; D gene: -; V gene: TRBV18; J gene: TRBJ2-7; clone size: -
CDR3 DNA: TGTGCCAGCAGTACGGGACCTGGAGGCTACACCTTC; CDR3 protein: CASSTGPGGYTF; D gene: -; V gene: TRBV6-5; J gene: TRBJ1-2; clone size: -
CDR3 DNA: TGCAGTGCTCGTAGCAATGAAAAACTGTTTTTT; CDR3 protein: CSARSNEKLFF; D gene: -; V gene: TRBV20-1; J gene: TRBJ1-4; clone size: -
CDR3 DNA: TGTGCCAGCAGGACTCAAGGGGGGCGGGGTGAGCAGTTCTTC; CDR3 protein: CASRTQGGRGEQFF; D gene: -; V gene: TRBV4-2; J gene: TRBJ2-1; clone size: few
CDR3 DNA: TGCGCCAGCCAGGCGGTTGGAGATACGCAGTATTTT; CDR3 protein: CASQAVGDTQYF; D gene: -; V gene: TRBV10-1; J gene: TRBJ2-3; clone size: once
CDR3 DNA: TGTGCCAGCAGCCAGGAAGGGAGCTACAATGAGCAGTTCTTC; CDR3 protein: CASSQEGSYNEQFF; D gene: -; V gene: TRBV4-2; J gene: TRBJ2-1; clone size: -
CDR3 DNA: TGTGCCAGCAGCGGCCGGGACAGATTCTACGAGCAGTACTTC; CDR3 protein: CASSGRDRFYEQYF; D gene: TRBD1; V gene: TRBV11-1; J gene: TRBJ2-7; clone size: -
CDR3 DNA: TGCGCCAGCAGCTTGGATGGACAGGGACGGACCGGGGAGCTGTTTTTT; CDR3 protein: CASSLDGQGRTGELFF; D gene: TRBD1; V gene: TRBV5-1; J gene: TRBJ2-2; clone size: -
CDR3 DNA: TGTGCCAGCAGCTTACCCCGACTAGTGGAAGGCGGGGAGCTGTTTTTT; CDR3 protein: CASSLPRLVEGGELFF; D gene: -; V gene: TRBV7-2; J gene: TRBJ2-2; clone size: once
CDR3 DNA: TGCGCCAGCAGCCAAGATAACAATTCACCCCTCCACTTT; CDR3 protein: CASSQDNNSPLHF; D gene: -; V gene: TRBV4-3; J gene: TRBJ1-6; clone size: once
CDR3 DNA: TGTGCCAGCAGCTTAAATGGGGCTAGCGACACTGAAGCTTTCTTT; CDR3 protein: CASSLNGASDTEAFF; D gene: -; V gene: TRBV7-3; J gene: TRBJ1-1; clone size: -
CDR3 DNA: TGTGCCAGCAGCGCGGCGGGGGTTCTCTACGAGCAGTACTTC; CDR3 protein: CASSAAGVLYEQYF; D gene: TRBD2; V gene: TRBV5-8; J gene: TRBJ2-7; clone size: -
CDR3 DNA: TGCGCCAGCAGCTTGGCAGGGGCCGAGCAGTACTTC; CDR3 protein: CASSLAGAEQYF; D gene: -; V gene: TRBV5-1; J gene: TRBJ2-7; clone size: -
CDR3 DNA: TGTGCCAGCAGTGAAGGGAGGTTCGAGCAGTACTTC; CDR3 protein: CASSEGRFEQYF; D gene: -; V gene: TRBV6-1; J gene: TRBJ2-7; clone size: -
CDR3 DNA: TGTGCCAGCTCACCACTGAATTTACAGCGGGGGCCCCAAGAGACCCAGTACTTC; CDR3 protein: CASSPLNLQRGPQETQYF; D gene: TRBD2; V gene: TRBV18; J gene: TRBJ2-5; clone size: -
CDR3 DNA: TGCGCCAGCAGCCCGGCGACCGTCTATGGCTACACCTTC; CDR3 protein: CASSPATVYGYTF; D gene: -; V gene: TRBV5-1; J gene: TRBJ1-2; clone size: few
CDR3 DNA: TGTGCCAGCAGCTTTAGCGGGAGCTCCTACAATGAGCAGTTCTTC; CDR3 protein: CASSFSGSSYNEQFF; D gene: TRBD2; V gene: TRBV5-6; J gene: TRBJ2-1; clone size: -
CDR3 DNA: TGTGCCATCAGTGAGCAAGGGGGTCTGTCTGGCTACACCTTC; CDR3 protein: CAISEQGGLSGYTF; D gene: -; V gene: TRBV10-3; J gene: TRBJ1-2; clone size: -
CDR3 DNA: TGCGCCAGCAGCCAAGAGTTGGGGGCCCTGGGGGCGAACACTGAAGCTTTCTTT; CDR3 protein: CASSQELGALGANTEAFF; D gene: -; V gene: TRBV4-1; J gene: TRBJ1-1; clone size: -
CDR3 DNA: TGTGCCAGCAGCTTGGACGACCGGGCCGAGCAGTACTTC; CDR3 protein: CASSLDDRAEQYF; D gene: -; V gene: TRBV7-8; J gene: TRBJ2-7; clone size: -
CDR3 DNA: TGTGCCAGCAGTTTATTGAACACTGAAGCTTTCTTT; CDR3 protein: CASSLLNTEAFF; D gene: -; V gene: TRBV28; J gene: TRBJ1-1; clone size: -
CDR3 DNA: TGTGCCAGCAGCGTAGAGGTTAGCAGCGAGACCCAGTACTTC; CDR3 protein: CASSVEVSSETQYF; D gene: -; V gene: TRBV9; J gene: TRBJ2-5; clone size: once
CDR3 DNA: TGTGCCAGCAGTCTTGTCGGGGGCGGTTCCTACGAGCAGTACTTC; CDR3 protein: CASSLVGGGSYEQYF; D gene: -; V gene: TRBV7-2; J gene: TRBJ2-7; clone size: -
CDR3 DNA: TGCGCCAGCAGCATGGGACAGGGAGGCGAGCAGTACTTC; CDR3 protein: CASSMGQGGEQYF; D gene: TRBD1; V gene: TRBV5-1; J gene: TRBJ2-7; clone size: few
CDR3 DNA: TGTGCCAGCAGCTTAGACACGGGACATCACTCTGGGGCCAACGTCCTGACTTTC; CDR3 protein: CASSLDTGHHSGANVLTF; D gene: -; V gene: TRBV7-3; J gene: TRBJ2-6; clone size: -
CDR3 DNA: TGTGCCAGCAGCTACCTAGGGGCGCGTGGTGAAAAACTGTTTTTT; CDR3 protein: CASSYLGARGEKLFF; D gene: -; V gene: TRBV9; J gene: TRBJ1-4; clone size: -
CDR3 DNA: TGTGCCAGCAGACTAGGACAGGGGTATACCTACGAGCAGTACTTC; CDR3 protein: CASRLGQGYTYEQYF; D gene: TRBD1; V gene: TRBV6-1; J gene: TRBJ2-7; clone size: -
CDR3 DNA: TGTGCCAGCAGCTCTGGGGAGGGTCGCGGGGGCTGGGATGAGCAGTTCTTC; CDR3 protein: CASSSGEGRGGWDEQFF; D gene: -; V gene: TRBV11-3; J gene: TRBJ2-1; clone size: few
CDR3 DNA: TGCAGCGTTGAAGGGCAGGGGGTAACGGAGACCCAGTACTTC; CDR3 protein: CSVEGQGVTETQYF; D gene: TRBD1; V gene: TRBV29-1; J gene: TRBJ2-5; clone size: -
CDR3 DNA: TGTGCCAGCAGCTCCGGGGGCCTTCTAGTCGAGGGGCAGTTCTTC; CDR3 protein: CASSSGGLLVEGQFF; D gene: -; V gene: TRBV7-2; J gene: TRBJ2-1; clone size: -
CDR3 DNA: TGTGCCAGTAGTATGGCGGGGTCGGACTATGGCTACACCTTC; CDR3 protein: CASSMAGSDYGYTF; D gene: -; V gene: TRBV19; J gene: TRBJ1-2; clone size: -
CDR3 DNA: TGTGCCAGCAGGGGATGGGGATACAATGAGCAGTTCTTC; CDR3 protein: CASRGWGYNEQFF; D gene: -; V gene: TRBV5-4; J gene: TRBJ2-1; clone size: -
CDR3 DNA: TGTGCCAGCATGAGGGCAGGGTCTGGGGCCAACGTCCTGACTTTC; CDR3 protein: CASMRAGSGANVLTF; D gene: -; V gene: TRBV6-1; J gene: TRBJ2-6; clone size: -
CDR3 DNA: TGTGCCAGCAGCTTAACGGTACCTGCCCAACAAGAGACCCAGTACTTC; CDR3 protein: CASSLTVPAQQETQYF; D gene: -; V gene: TRBV11-2; J gene: TRBJ2-5; clone size: -
CDR3 DNA: TGTGCCAGCAGCTTCGGCAGGGTAGAGACCCAGTACTTC; CDR3 protein: CASSFGRVETQYF; D gene: -; V gene: TRBV5-6; J gene: TRBJ2-5; clone size: -
CDR3 DNA: TGTGCCAGCGTTCGAGCCAACTCCCCGGATACGCAGTATTTT; CDR3 protein: CASVRANSPDTQYF; D gene: -; V gene: TRBV6-1; J gene: TRBJ2-3; clone size: -
CDR3 DNA: TGTGCAAGTCGCTTCCGGACTAGCGCAACCACAGATACGCAGTATTTT; CDR3 protein: CASRFRTSATTDTQYF; D gene: -; V gene: TRBV12-2; J gene: TRBJ2-3; clone size: -
CDR3 DNA: TGTGCCAGTAGTATAGCAAGTCGGACTAATGAAAAACTGTTTTTT; CDR3 protein: CASSIASRTNEKLFF; D gene: -; V gene: TRBV19; J gene: TRBJ1-4; clone size: -
CDR3 DNA: TGTGCCAGCAGCCAAGAAGTCACGGGCTACGAGCAGTACTTC; CDR3 protein: CASSQEVTGYEQYF; D gene: -; V gene: TRBV11-2; J gene: TRBJ2-7; clone size: -
CDR3 DNA: TGTGCCAGCAGCTTAGGTAGACTGAAGACGCTCTACGAGCAGTACTTC; CDR3 protein: CASSLGRLKTLYEQYF; D gene: -; V gene: TRBV7-2; J gene: TRBJ2-7; clone size: -
CDR3 DNA: TGTGCCAGCAATGACCTGGGACTAGGAGTCTCCTACGAGCAGTACTTC; CDR3 protein: CASNDLGLGVSYEQYF; D gene: TRBD2; V gene: TRBV2; J gene: TRBJ2-7; clone size: -
CDR3 DNA: TGTGCCAGCTCACAGGGGGCCTACGAGCAGTACTTC; CDR3 protein: CASSQGAYEQYF; D gene: TRBD1; V gene: TRBV6-1; J gene: TRBJ2-7; clone size: -
CDR3 DNA: TGTGCCAGCAGCTTAGTAGGGACTGGAAATGAGCAGTTCTTC; CDR3 protein: CASSLVGTGNEQFF; D gene: -; V gene: TRBV7-9; J gene: TRBJ2-1; clone size: -
CDR3 DNA: TGTGCCAGCAGCACAGGGATTCGAGGAAACACCATATATTTT; CDR3 protein: CASSTGIRGNTIYF; D gene: -; V gene: TRBV9; J gene: TRBJ1-3; clone size: few
CDR3 DNA: TGTGCCAGCAGCTTAGGCGGGGGGGCCTCAGATACGCAGTATTTT; CDR3 protein: CASSLGGGASDTQYF; D gene: TRBD2; V gene: TRBV11-1; J gene: TRBJ2-3; clone size: few
CDR3 DNA: TGCGCCAGCAGCTTGGAGGGACAGGGGCTCGGGGAGCTGTTTTTT; CDR3 protein: CASSLEGQGLGELFF; D gene: TRBD1; V gene: TRBV5-1; J gene: TRBJ2-2; clone size: -
CDR3 DNA: TGTGCCAGTAGTATACAACCCAGCGGGGGCAGGGAGACCCAGTACTTC; CDR3 protein: CASSIQPSGGRETQYF; D gene: TRBD2; V gene: TRBV19; J gene: TRBJ2-5; clone size: once
CDR3 DNA: TGCGCCAGCAGTGACGGGGGCGTACGGACTAATGAAAAACTGTTTTTT; CDR3 protein: CASSDGGVRTNEKLFF; D gene: -; V gene: TRBV10-1; J gene: TRBJ1-4; clone size: -
CDR3 DNA: TGCGCCAGCAGACCCGGTGCCGCGGCCTACAATGAGCAGTTCTTC; CDR3 protein: CASRPGAAAYNEQFF; D gene: -; V gene: TRBV5-1; J gene: TRBJ2-1; clone size: -
CDR3 DNA: TGCGCCAGCCCCCGGGGTGGGCATGCAGATACGCAGTATTTT; CDR3 protein: CASPRGGHADTQYF; D gene: -; V gene: TRBV23-1; J gene: TRBJ2-3; clone size: -
CDR3 DNA: TGCGCCAGCAGCTTGGGCGACATCCGCTCCTACAATGAGCAGTTCTTC; CDR3 protein: CASSLGDIRSYNEQFF; D gene: -; V gene: TRBV5-1; J gene: TRBJ2-1; clone size: -
CDR3 DNA: TGTGCCACCAGCCAAGGCTCCTACAATGAGCAGTTCTTC; CDR3 protein: CATSQGSYNEQFF; D gene: -; V gene: TRBV15; J gene: TRBJ2-1; clone size: -
CDR3 DNA: TGTGCCAGCAGTTTCGTAGGTAATGAAAAACTGTTTTTT; CDR3 protein: CASSFVGNEKLFF; D gene: -; V gene: TRBV28; J gene: TRBJ1-4; clone size: -
CDR3 DNA: TGTGCCAGCTCACAAGATGGAAATGGCTACACCTTC; CDR3 protein: CASSQDGNGYTF; D gene: -; V gene: TRBV18; J gene: TRBJ1-2; clone size: -
CDR3 DNA: TGTGCCAGCAGCTTAAGGGGACAGGGTTCCAATGAGCAGTTCTTC; CDR3 protein: CASSLRGQGSNEQFF; D gene: TRBD1; V gene: TRBV7-9; J gene: TRBJ2-1; clone size: -
CDR3 DNA: TGTGCCAGCAGCTGGGGGACTAGCTCGCCCTACGAGCAGTACTTC; CDR3 protein: CASSWGTSSPYEQYF; D gene: TRBD2; V gene: TRBV7-2; J gene: TRBJ2-7; clone size: -